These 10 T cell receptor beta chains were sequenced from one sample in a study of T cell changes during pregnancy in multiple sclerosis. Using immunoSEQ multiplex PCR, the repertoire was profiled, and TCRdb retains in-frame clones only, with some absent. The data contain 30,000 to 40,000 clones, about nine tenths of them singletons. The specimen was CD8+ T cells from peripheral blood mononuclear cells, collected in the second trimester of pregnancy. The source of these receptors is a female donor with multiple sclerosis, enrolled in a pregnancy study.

In DNA, the CDR3 is TGTGCCAGCAGTGAAAGTCTAGCGCATAGCTCCTACAATGAGCAGTTCTTC. Translated, it gives CASSESLAHSSYNEQFF. The chain couples TRBV6-1 to TRBJ2-1, with a weak D call TRBD2 (6 bases). With 2 bases removed from V and 0 bases from J, the gap between germline ends came to 14 bases. CDR1 and CDR2 from the germline V gene are MNHNS and SASEGT. The CDR3 totals 17 residues.

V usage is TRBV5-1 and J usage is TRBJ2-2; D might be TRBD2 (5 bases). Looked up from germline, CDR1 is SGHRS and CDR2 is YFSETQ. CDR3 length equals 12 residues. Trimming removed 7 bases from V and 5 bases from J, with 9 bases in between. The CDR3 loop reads CASQSGTGELFF. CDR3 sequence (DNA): TGCGCCAGCCAATCGGGGACCGGGGAGCTGTTTTTT.

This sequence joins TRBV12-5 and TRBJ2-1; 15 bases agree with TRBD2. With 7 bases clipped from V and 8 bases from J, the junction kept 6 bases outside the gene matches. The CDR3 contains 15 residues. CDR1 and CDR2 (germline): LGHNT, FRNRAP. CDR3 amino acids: CASDSRTSGRDEQFF. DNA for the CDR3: TGTGCTAGTGACTCGCGGACTAGCGGGAGGGATGAGCAGTTCTTC.

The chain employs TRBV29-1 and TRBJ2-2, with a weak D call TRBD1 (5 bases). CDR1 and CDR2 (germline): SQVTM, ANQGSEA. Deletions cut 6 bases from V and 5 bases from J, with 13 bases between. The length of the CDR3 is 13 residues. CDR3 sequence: CSVEIGETGELFF. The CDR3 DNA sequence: TGCAGCGTGGAAATAGGGGAAACCGGGGAGCTGTTTTTT.

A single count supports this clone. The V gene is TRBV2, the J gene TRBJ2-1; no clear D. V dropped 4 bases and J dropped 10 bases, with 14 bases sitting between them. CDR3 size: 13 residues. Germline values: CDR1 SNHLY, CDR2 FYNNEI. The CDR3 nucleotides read TGTGCCAGCAGTGTATCTCTGGTACTGGAGCAGTTCTTC. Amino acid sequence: CASSVSLVLEQFF.

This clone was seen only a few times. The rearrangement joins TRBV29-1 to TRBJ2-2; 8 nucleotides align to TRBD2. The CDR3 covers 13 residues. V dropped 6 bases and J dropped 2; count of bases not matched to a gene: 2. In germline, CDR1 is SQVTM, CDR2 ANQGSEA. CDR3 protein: CSVLAGNTGELFF. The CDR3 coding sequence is TGCAGCGTGCTAGCGGGTAACACCGGGGAGCTGTTTTTT.

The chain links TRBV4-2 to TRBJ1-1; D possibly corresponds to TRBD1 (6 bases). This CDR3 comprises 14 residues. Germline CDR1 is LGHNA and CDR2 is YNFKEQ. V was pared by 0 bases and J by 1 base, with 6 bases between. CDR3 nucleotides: TGTGCCAGCAGCCAAGAAGGGGGGAACACTGAAGCTTTCTTT. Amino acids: CASSQEGGNTEAFF.

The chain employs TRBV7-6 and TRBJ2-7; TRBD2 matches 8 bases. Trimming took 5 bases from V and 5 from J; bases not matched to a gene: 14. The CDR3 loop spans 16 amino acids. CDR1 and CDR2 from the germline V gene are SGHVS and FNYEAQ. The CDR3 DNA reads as TGTGCCAGCAGCCCCGCCCCAGCGGGAGAGTGGGACGAGCAGTACTTC. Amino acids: CASSPAPAGEWDEQYF.

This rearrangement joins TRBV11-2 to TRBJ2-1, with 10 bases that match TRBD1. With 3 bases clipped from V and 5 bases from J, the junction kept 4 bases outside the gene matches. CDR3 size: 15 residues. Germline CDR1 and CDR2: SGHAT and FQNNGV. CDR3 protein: CASSFGTGEDNEQFF. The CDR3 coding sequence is TGTGCCAGCAGCTTCGGGACAGGGGAAGACAATGAGCAGTTCTTC.

The CDR3 is CASSPGQGLMNTEAFF. DNA of the CDR3: TGCGCCAGCAGCCCTGGACAGGGCCTTATGAACACTGAAGCTTTCTTT. This chain joins TRBV4-3 and TRBJ1-1; 8 bases line up with TRBD1. Germline CDR1 and CDR2: LGHNA and YSLEER. V was pared by 4 bases and J by 0 bases, with 7 bases of the junction left unmatched. The CDR3 consists of 16 residues.